This record concerns one T cell receptor beta chain sequence. These data come from a study of blood T cell repertoires in COVID-19. Repertoires were generated with immunoSEQ multiplex PCR, while TCRdb's copy carries only in-frame clones and drops some. The sample records 400,000 or so clones, 88% being singletons. Recruitment covered 20 to 25 US areas and drew participants whose ages spanned roughly 18 to 89 years. Each participant's cohort was designated according to participant-reported clinical history. The CDR3 contains 17 residues. Germline CDR1 reads SGHKS; CDR2 reads YYEKEE (reference sequence). Trimming removed 1 base from V and 0 bases from J; junction bases left unmatched: 4.

The sample taken for sequencing was PBMCs or T cells enriched from blood (not recorded which). The V gene is TRBV5-5, the J gene TRBJ2-7; 13 positions agree with TRBD2. This clonotype was obtained from a woman in her thirties or forties with acute COVID-19. CDR3 in DNA: TGTGCCAGCAGCTTGTCAACTAGCGGGGGGGTCTCCTACGAGCAGTACTTC. It encodes CASSLSTSGGVSYEQYF.